Following are 21 T cell receptor beta chains from one sample sequenced in a study of Graves' ophthalmopathy and Graves' hyperthyroidism. RNA transcripts were the template, and TCR beta CDR3 regions were amplified from them. An opening RT-PCR round employed HTBI primers and preceded a second-round multiplex PCR. TCRdb redid the calling of the multiplex PCR reads with MiXCR, one entry per CDR3 protein. The table includes under 350,000 distinct CDR3 sequences, about a sixth detected once. The sequenced material came from peripheral blood. The receptors originated from an adult man with Graves' ophthalmopathy.

This clonotype came up a few times. V usage is TRBV29-1 and J usage is TRBJ1-2, with TRBD1 as a possible D gene (6 bases). CDR3 length equals 14 residues. Looked up from germline, CDR1 is SQVTM and CDR2 is ANQGSEA. V was shortened by 2 bases and J by 2 bases, with 12 bases between the two germline ends. This CDR3 reads CSVESPGVNYGYTF. The CDR3 nucleotides are TGCAGCGTTGAATCTCCAGGGGTGAACTATGGCTACACCTTC.

This chain connects TRBV6-1 to TRBJ1-2; D is perhaps TRBD1 (5 bases). This CDR3 contains 16 residues. Trimming shortened V by 8 bases and J by 0 bases, and 19 bases separated the two germline ends. Germline V CDR1 and CDR2: MNHNS, SASEGT. The CDR3: CASQAGRVQANYGYTF. CDR3 sequence (DNA): TGTGCCAGCCAGGCGGGGCGCGTGCAGGCTAACTATGGCTACACCTTC.

This chain uses TRBV4-1 with TRBJ2-7, with 9 bases identical to TRBD1. Germline CDR1 and CDR2: MGHRA and YSYEKL. The CDR3 totals 15 residues. V was pared by 1 base and J by 2 bases, with 3 bases of the junction left unmatched. The CDR3 here is CASSQVQGAAYEQYF. The CDR3 region has the DNA TGCGCCAGCAGCCAAGTACAGGGGGCGGCCTACGAGCAGTACTTC.

This clonotype was recorded many times. The chain has TRBV6-2 or TRBV6-3 and TRBJ1-5; no definite D call. CDR3 length: 13 amino acids. With 5 bases removed from V and 6 bases from J, the gap between germline ends came to 11 bases. The germline V gene has CDR1 MNHEY and CDR2 SVGEGT. The CDR3 nucleotides are TGTGCCAGCAGTCCTAGGACCGGTCAGCCCCAGCATTTT. Translating gives CASSPRTGQPQHF.

CDR3 sequence reads: CAKQASGAFF. The CDR3 DNA reads as TGTGCCAAGCAAGCTAGTGGAGCTTTCTTT. The genes are TRBV2 and TRBJ1-1; D uncertain. Trimming pared 10 bases from V and 10 bases from J, leaving 13 bases between. The germline CDR1 and CDR2 sequences are SNHLY and FYNNEI. The CDR3 totals 10 residues.

This clonotype was found many times. This chain connects TRBV30 to TRBJ2-5; TRBD2 matches at 8 bases. The V gene's germline CDR1 is GTSNPN and CDR2 SVGIG (reference sequence). CDR3 length: 15 amino acids. With 3 bases clipped from V and 5 bases from J, the junction kept 11 bases outside the gene matches. CDR3 nucleotides: TGTGCCTGGAGCCCCGGGGGGGCCCCCAAGGAGACCCAGTACTTC. Translated: CAWSPGGAPKETQYF.

This clonotype was seen many times. V is TRBV15 and J is TRBJ1-5; weak D call: TRBD1 (5 bases). This CDR3 contains 14 residues. V dropped 0 bases and J dropped 6 bases, with 9 bases sitting between them. CDR1 and CDR2 from the germline V gene are LNHNV and YYDKDF (reference sequence). CDR3 bases: TGTGCCACCAGCAGAGATGTCAGGGTTCAGCCCCAGCATTTT. It specifies CATSRDVRVQPQHF.

This clonotype showed up many times. The chain carries TRBV19 and TRBJ1-2, with D perhaps TRBD1 (5 bases). Deletions cut 10 bases from V and 0 bases from J, with 18 bases between. Germline CDR1 LNHDA, CDR2 SQIVND (reference sequence). The CDR3 runs to 15 residues. CDR3 loop: CATQPGRPSNYGYTF. The CDR3 nucleotides are TGTGCCACCCAACCGGGGCGCCCGTCTAACTATGGCTACACCTTC.

The J gene is TRBJ2-7, the V gene TRBV6-1; 9 bases agree with TRBD1. V was pared by 6 bases and J by 6 bases, with 6 bases of the junction left unmatched. Germline-derived CDR1 and CDR2 are MNHNS and SASEGT. The CDR3 loop spans 13 amino acids. The CDR3 reads CASRATGGGEQYF. The CDR3 region has the DNA TGTGCCAGCAGAGCGACAGGGGGAGGCGAGCAGTACTTC.

In its sample, this clonotype was seen many times. This chain uses TRBV4-3 with TRBJ2-6; D is possibly TRBD1 (6 bases). V was cut by 0 bases and J by 4 bases, with 10 bases left in between. The CDR3 has 16 amino acids. Germline assignment: CDR1 LGHNA and CDR2 YSLEER. The CDR3 coding sequence is TGCGCCAGCAGCCAAGAGACAGGAGCCGGGGCCAACGTCCTGACTTTC. Protein: CASSQETGAGANVLTF.

This clonotype showed up many times. This chain connects TRBV19 to TRBJ2-2; 10 bases are shared with TRBD1. Germline V gene lookup returns CDR1 LNHDA and CDR2 SQIVND (reference sequence). The length of the CDR3 is 15 residues. With 3 bases clipped from V and 4 bases from J, the junction kept 2 bases outside the gene matches. The DNA of the CDR3 is TGTGCCAGTAGTATCGGGACAGGGGCCACCGGGGAGCTGTTTTTT. It encodes CASSIGTGATGELFF.

At least ten counts were recorded for this clonotype. V and J are TRBV6-2 or TRBV6-3 and TRBJ1-6, with a tentative D call TRBD1 (6 bases). This CDR3 contains 14 residues. Trimming cost V 6 bases and J 10 bases, with 16 bases left between them. CDR1 is MNHEY, CDR2 SVGEGT, per germline. The CDR3 DNA reads TGTGCCAGCAGCCGGTCAGGGGCGGCCTCACCCCTCCACTTT. Its protein product is CASSRSGAASPLHF.

V gene TRBV7-8 combines with J gene TRBJ2-7; 10 bases line up with TRBD1. This CDR3 region has 15 residues. V lost 4 bases, J lost 4 bases, and 7 bases stayed unmatched. From germline, CDR1 is SGHVS and CDR2 FQNEAQ. The CDR3 is CASSYRDRGIYEQYF. CDR3 coding DNA: TGTGCCAGCAGCTACCGGGACAGGGGTATTTACGAGCAGTACTTC.

This clonotype has a count of ten or more. J is TRBJ1-1 and V is TRBV12-3 or TRBV12-4, with 7 bases lining up with TRBD1. The CDR3 has 15 residues. Germline trimming cut 0 bases from V and 3 bases from J; bases unmatched to any gene: 4. CDR3 DNA sequence: TGTGCCAGCAGTTTAGCCGACAGGGCCTACACTGAAGCTTTCTTT. It yields the protein CASSLADRAYTEAFF.

This clonotype was counted many times. The J gene is TRBJ1-6, the V gene TRBV15; D gene ambiguous. This CDR3 has 13 amino acids. V was clipped by 5 bases and J by 4 bases, with 6 bases between them. In germline, CDR1 is LNHNV, CDR2 YYDKDF (reference sequence). The CDR3, as DNA: TGTGCCACCAGCGGGCAGTATAATTCACCCCTCCACTTT. Amino acid sequence: CATSGQYNSPLHF.

In its sample, this clonotype was seen many times. The chain recombines TRBV20-1 with TRBJ2-4; TRBD1 aligns across 11 bases. CDR3 length: 17 residues. V lost 6 bases, J lost 5 bases, and 15 bases stayed unmatched. The germline gives CDR1 DFQATT, CDR2 SNEGSKA (reference sequence). The DNA for the CDR3 is TGCAGTGCCCCCCTTGTTCCGGGACAGGGGGGGCAAAACATTCAGTACTTC. Translated: CSAPLVPGQGGQNIQYF.

This clonotype appeared many times. The genes are TRBV4-1 and TRBJ1-1; D may be TRBD1 (6 bases). V was pared by 0 bases and J by 1 base, with 6 bases between. The CDR3 spans 14 residues. Germline loops: CDR1 MGHRA, CDR2 YSYEKL. The CDR3 DNA reads as TGCGCCAGCAGCCAAGAACAGGGGAACACTGAAGCTTTCTTT. It encodes CASSQEQGNTEAFF.

This clonotype was seen a few times. The rearrangement links TRBV19 to TRBJ2-7; 14 bases match TRBD2. V shed 6 bases, J shed 7 bases, and the junction held 8 bases outside the gene matches. The CDR3 sequence is 15 residues long. CDR1 is LNHDA, CDR2 SQIVND, per germline (reference sequence). Written as DNA, the CDR3 is TGTGCCAGTAGGGGGACTAGCGGGAGAGCGGGTGAGCAGTACTTC. Its protein product is CASRGTSGRAGEQYF.

This clonotype has ten or more counts. This rearrangement joins TRBV20-1 to TRBJ2-4; D is undetermined. The V end lost 6 bases, the J end lost 1 base, and 10 bases lay between the germline ends. Germline loops: CDR1 DFQATT, CDR2 SNEGSKA (reference sequence). CDR3 size: 13 residues. The CDR3 nucleotides read TGCAGTGCCAAACCTGTGGCCAAAAACATTCAGTACTTC. Its protein is CSAKPVAKNIQYF.

This clonotype was detected ten times or more. This chain connects TRBV28 to TRBJ1-1, with a tentative D call TRBD1 (5 bases). This CDR3 region has 13 residues. Trimming left V 3 bases short and J 3 bases short, with 8 bases between. Germline assignment: CDR1 MDHEN and CDR2 SYDVKM. CDR3 DNA sequence: TGTGCCAGCAGTTTGGAAGGGGACACTGAAGCTTTCTTT. Residues: CASSLEGDTEAFF.

This clonotype has a count of ten or more. The chain recombines TRBV27 with TRBJ2-5; TRBD1 might be the D (8 bases). Germline-derived CDR1 and CDR2 are MNHEY and SMNVEV (reference sequence). The CDR3 runs 13 residues. V lost 5 bases, J lost 10 bases, and 17 bases lay in between. CDR3 region: CASSLTNRGGQYF. CDR3 nucleotide sequence: TGTGCCAGCAGTCTTACTAACAGGGGGGGCCAGTACTTC.